This T cell receptor (beta chain) was captured in a study of blood T cells in healthy people across ages. Study-level results: The diversity estimates, figures obtained from one million T cells, were considered underestimates. Strong correlation was found linking TCR beta diversity to naive T cell percentage.

A second PCR of 7 to 11 cycles used a sample-barcoded 5' primer and a J-beta primer mix. Each CDR3 protein is one row after TCRdb ran MiXCR on the 5' RACE reads. The sample gives 550,000 to 600,000 distinct CDR3 sequences, around 50% of which show up once; just under 25% is in the top ten. Concerning this clonotype: As yet, its antigen is unknown.

Germline CDR1 is MDHEN and CDR2 is SYDVKM. This CDR3 spans 17 amino acids. V was cut by 7 bases and J by 5 bases, with 21 bases left in between. The clonotype was recovered from an elderly man in good health. The sequencing input was blood. The V call is TRBV28, the J call TRBJ1-6; a possible D gene is TRBD1 (5 bases). This chain's CDR3 is CASKLGSMGGNNSPLHF. For the CDR3, the DNA is TGTGCCAGCAAACTTGGAAGTATGGGGGGAAATAATTCACCCCTCCACTTT.